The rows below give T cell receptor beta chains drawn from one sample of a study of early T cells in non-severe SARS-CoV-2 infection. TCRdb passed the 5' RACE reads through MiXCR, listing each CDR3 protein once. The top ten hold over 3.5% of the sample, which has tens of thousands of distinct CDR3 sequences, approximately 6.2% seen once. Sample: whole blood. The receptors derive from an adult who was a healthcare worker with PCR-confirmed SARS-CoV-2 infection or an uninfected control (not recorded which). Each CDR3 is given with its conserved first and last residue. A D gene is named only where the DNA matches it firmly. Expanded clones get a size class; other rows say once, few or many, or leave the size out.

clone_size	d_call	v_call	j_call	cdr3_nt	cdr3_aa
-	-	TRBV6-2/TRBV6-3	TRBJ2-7	TGTGCCAGCAGTTACCCCGGGACGGTCATCTACGAGCAGTACTTC	CASSYPGTVIYEQYF
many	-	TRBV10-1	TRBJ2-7	TGCGCCAGCAGTGAGTGGTCTAGAGTCCTCTACGAGCAGTACTTC	CASSEWSRVLYEQYF
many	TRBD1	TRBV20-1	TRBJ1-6	TGCAGTGCTAGAAAGGACAGGGGGCAAAATTCACCCCTCCACTTT	CSARKDRGQNSPLHF
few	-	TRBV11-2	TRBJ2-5	TGTGCCAGCAGCCCCCGAGGACGGGGGACCAAAGAGACCCAGTACTTC	CASSPRGRGTKETQYF
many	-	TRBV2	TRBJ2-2	TGTGCCACCAAGAGGACAGACACCGGGGAGCTGTTTTTT	CATKRTDTGELFF
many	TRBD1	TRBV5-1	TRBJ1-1	TGCGCCAGCAGCCCCGCCCCGGGACAGGGGACTTTAACTGAAGCTTTCTTT	CASSPAPGQGTLTEAFF
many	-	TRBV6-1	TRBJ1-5	TGTGCCAGCAGTGAATCCATTTCAGGGGGCAATCAGCCCCAGCATTTT	CASSESISGGNQPQHF
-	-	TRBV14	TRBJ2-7	TGTGCCAGCAGCCCCGTACCTTACGAGCAGTACTTC	CASSPVPYEQYF
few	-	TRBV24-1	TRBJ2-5	TGTGCCACCAGTGATTCTGCTCGGGAGACCCAGTACTTC	CATSDSARETQYF
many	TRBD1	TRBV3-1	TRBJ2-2	TGTGCCAGCAGCCGTTACAGGGGGCTCGGGGAGCTGTTTTTT	CASSRYRGLGELFF
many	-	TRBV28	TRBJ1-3	TGTGCCAGCACGACAGCTGCCGCTGGAAACACCATATATTTT	CASTTAAAGNTIYF
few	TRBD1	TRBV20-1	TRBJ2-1	TGCAGTGCTTTTAGCGGGACAGGGGTCTACAATGAGCAGTTCTTC	CSAFSGTGVYNEQFF
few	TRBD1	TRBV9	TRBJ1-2	TGTGCCAGCAGCCCAGAAGGGACAGCGCTCTATGGCTACACCTTC	CASSPEGTALYGYTF
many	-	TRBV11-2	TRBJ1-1	TGTGCCAGTAGGGGCGGTGGCACTGAAGCTTTCTTT	CASRGGGTEAFF
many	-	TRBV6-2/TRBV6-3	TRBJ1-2	TGTGCCAGCAATTACTATGGTGGCTACACCTTC	CASNYYGGYTF
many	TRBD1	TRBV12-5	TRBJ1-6	TGTGCTAGTGGTCCCCCCGGGACAGGGAAGGGGTCCCTCCACTTT	CASGPPGTGKGSLHF
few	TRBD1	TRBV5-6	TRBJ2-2	TGTGCCAGCAGGGAGATAGACAGGGGGGACGGGGAGCTGTTTTTT	CASREIDRGDGELFF
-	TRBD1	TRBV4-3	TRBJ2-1	TGCGCCAGCAGCCAACACAGGGGGATTAAAGCCCGCTCCTACAATGAGCAGTTCTTC	CASSQHRGIKARSYNEQFF
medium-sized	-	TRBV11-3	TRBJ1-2	TGTGCCAGCAGCTTAGATTTGACAACTATCCACGGCTACACCTTC	CASSLDLTTIHGYTF
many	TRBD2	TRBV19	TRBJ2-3	TGTGCCAGTAGTGGCGGGACTAGCGGGGGGGCTCTAGATACGCAGTATTTT	CASSGGTSGGALDTQYF